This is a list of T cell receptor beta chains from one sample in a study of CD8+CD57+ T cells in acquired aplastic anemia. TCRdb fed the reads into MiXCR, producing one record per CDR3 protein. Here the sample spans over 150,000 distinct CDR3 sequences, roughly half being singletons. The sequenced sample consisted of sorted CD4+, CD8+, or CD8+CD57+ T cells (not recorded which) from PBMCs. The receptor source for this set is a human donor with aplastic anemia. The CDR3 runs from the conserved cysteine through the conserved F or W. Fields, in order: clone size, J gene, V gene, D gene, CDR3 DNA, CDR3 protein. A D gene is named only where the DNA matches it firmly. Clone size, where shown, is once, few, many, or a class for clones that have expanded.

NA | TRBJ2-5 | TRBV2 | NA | TGTGCCAGCAGTGAAGCGAAGAGGGGGAGAACCCAGTACTTC | CASSEAKRGRTQYF
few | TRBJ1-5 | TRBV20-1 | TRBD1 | TGCAGTGCCCGACAGGGTGTTACGGAGCCCCAGCATTTT | CSARQGVTEPQHF
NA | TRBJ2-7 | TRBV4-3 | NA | TGCGCCAGCAGCGGACGGGGGTTTCACGAGCAGTACTTC | CASSGRGFHEQYF
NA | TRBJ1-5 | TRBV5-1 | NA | TGCGCCAGCAGCCCCACCTCCGGGCCTCGGCAGCCCCAGCATTTT | CASSPTSGPRQPQHF
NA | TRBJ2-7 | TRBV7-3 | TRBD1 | TGTGCCAGCAGCCTTCATCCGGGACAGACCTCCTACGAGCAGTACTTC | CASSLHPGQTSYEQYF
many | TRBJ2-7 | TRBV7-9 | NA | TGTGCCAGCAGCCCTCAGGGAGCCTACGAGCAGTACTTC | CASSPQGAYEQYF
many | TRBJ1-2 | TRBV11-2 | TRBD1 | TGTGCCAGCAGTCCCGGGACAGCCCACTATGGCTACACCTTC | CASSPGTAHYGYTF
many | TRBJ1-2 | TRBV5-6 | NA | TGTGCCAGCAGCACAGCGGGGTCCGGCTATGGCTACACCTTC | CASSTAGSGYGYTF
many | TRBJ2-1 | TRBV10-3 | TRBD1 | TGTGTCTCATTAGGGACAGGAATTTACAATGAGCAGTTCTTC | CVSLGTGIYNEQFF
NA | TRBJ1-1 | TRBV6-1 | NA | TGTGCCAGCAGTGAACTGGACTATGAAGCTTTCTTT | CASSELDYEAFF
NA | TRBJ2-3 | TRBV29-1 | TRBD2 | TGCAGCGTTGAAGATCCGACTAGCGGGGGGGCCACAGATACGCAGTATTTT | CSVEDPTSGGATDTQYF
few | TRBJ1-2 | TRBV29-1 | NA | TGCAGCGTTGATCCCCCAGGGATTAACTATGGCTACACCTTC | CSVDPPGINYGYTF
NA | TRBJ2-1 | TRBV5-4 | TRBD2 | TGTGCCAGCAGTTTTACTAGCGGGGGGGCCACCTACAATGAGCAGTTCTTC | CASSFTSGGATYNEQFF
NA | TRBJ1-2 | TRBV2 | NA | TGTGCCAGTACTGGTCAGGTCTATGGCTACACCTTC | CASTGQVYGYTF
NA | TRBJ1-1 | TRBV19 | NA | TGTGCCAGTAGTGAGATAAGGGCTGAAGCTTTCTTT | CASSEIRAEAFF
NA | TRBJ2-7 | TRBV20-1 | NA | TGCAGTGCCAGCAGACAGGACTCCTACGAGCAGTACTTC | CSASRQDSYEQYF
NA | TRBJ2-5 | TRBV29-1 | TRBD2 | TGCAGCGTTGGAATTCGCGGGGGCCAAGAGACCCAGTACTTC | CSVGIRGGQETQYF
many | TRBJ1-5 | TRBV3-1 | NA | TGTGCCAGCAGCCAATATACGGGAAATCAGCCCCAGCATTTT | CASSQYTGNQPQHF
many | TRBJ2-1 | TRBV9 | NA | TGTGCCAGCAGCGTCAGGCCCAGGAACTCCTACAATGAGCAGTTCTTC | CASSVRPRNSYNEQFF
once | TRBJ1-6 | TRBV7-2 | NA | TGTGCCAGCAGCCGCGAAAGTGACAAAAATTCACCCCTCCACTTT | CASSRESDKNSPLHF
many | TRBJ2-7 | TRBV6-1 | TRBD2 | TGTGCCAGCAGTGACCTACTAGCGGGGTTCGACGAGCAGTACTTC | CASSDLLAGFDEQYF
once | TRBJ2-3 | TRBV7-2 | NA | TGTGTCAGCAGCTTAGCGCCGGACAACACAGATACGCAGTATTTT | CVSSLAPDNTDTQYF
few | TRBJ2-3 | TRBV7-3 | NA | TGTGCCAGCAGTCATAAGTATGGAGATACGCAGTATTTT | CASSHKYGDTQYF
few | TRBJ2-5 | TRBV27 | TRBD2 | TGTGCCAGCAGTTTAATGGGGACTAGCCGGGGGGAGACCCAGTACTTC | CASSLMGTSRGETQYF
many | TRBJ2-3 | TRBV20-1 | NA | TGCAGTGCTATGGGACCTAGCACAGATACGCAGTATTTT | CSAMGPSTDTQYF
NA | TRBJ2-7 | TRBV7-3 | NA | TGTGCCAGCAGATGGGACACGGTCTACGAGCAGTACTTC | CASRWDTVYEQYF
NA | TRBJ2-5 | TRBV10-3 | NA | TGTGCCATCAGTGAGCCGGGCAGCCAAGAGACCCAGTACTTC | CAISEPGSQETQYF
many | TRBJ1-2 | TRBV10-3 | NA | TGTGCCATCGGTGCCTCAGCCGAATCCTATGGCTACACCTTC | CAIGASAESYGYTF